This T cell receptor (beta chain) was identified during a study of STAT5B mutations in CD4+ large granular lymphocyte leukemia. Study-wide background: Among healthy controls, a particular HLA allele went with more CDR3 'QG' motifs.

Per the original data handling: A productive frequency of 2.59 x 10-5 was the lowest detectable. The table came from immunoSEQ multiplex PCR; TCRdb's copy has only in-frame clones and leaves some out. V and J calls and clone size are given by that table; D and trimming were obtained from the DNA. Altogether nearly 30,000 clones are present, roughly 80% being singletons, with the ten largest covering 5.5% to 8%. V lost 0 bases and J lost 8, with 13 bases in between. CDR1 is SGHAT and CDR2 is FQNNGV in the germline V gene. The CDR3 is made up of 15 amino acids. Turning to this clone: What it recognizes is unknown.

Study-level points and caveats: Top patient clones used TRBV06 genes more often: 8/27 versus 2/35 in controls.

The rearrangement links TRBV11-2 to TRBJ1-4; D remains ambiguous. Sequenced material: CD4+ T cells from blood buffy coats. This TCR derives from a human donor in good health. CDR3 residues: CASSLDPYIREKLFF. CDR3 sequence (DNA): TGTGCCAGCAGCTTAGATCCTTACATCCGGGAAAAACTGTTTTTT.